Included here is one T cell receptor (beta chain) sequence, with context. The data were obtained in a study of blood T cell repertoires in COVID-19. The table came from immunoSEQ multiplex PCR; TCRdb's copy has only in-frame clones and leaves some out. The sample lists some 200,000 clones, around 83% seen once, with approximately 13% in the top ten. CDR3 size: 19 residues. Germline CDR1 is SGHVS and CDR2 is FNYEAQ. V lost 1 base to trimming and J lost 2 bases; unmatched junction nucleotides: 14. The sequencing input was peripheral blood. This sequence originates from a human donor in a cohort sampled during active COVID-19. The rearrangement uses TRBV7-6 and TRBJ2-4; 7 nucleotides match TRBD1. The DNA for the CDR3 is TGTGCCAGCAGCTTAGGCCCGCCTGGGACAGCCTCCTCCAAAAACATTCAGTACTTC. This gives the protein CASSLGPPGTASSKNIQYF.